The rows below give T cell receptor beta chains drawn from one sample of a study of T cell repertoires and HLA-DP antigens. These receptors have no identified antigens. The repertoire was sequenced with immunoSEQ multiplex PCR; TCRdb's copy has only in-frame clones and lacks some. The data contain 85,000 to 90,000 clones, around 86% of them seen just once; the ten biggest clones take up 1.7%. The specimen sequenced was CD4+ T cells from PBMCs. These receptors originate from a man aged 45 to 65 in good health and CMV-seronegative. Each CDR3 is given with its conserved first and last residue. The order of the fields is D gene, clone size, V gene, J gene, CDR3 protein, CDR3 DNA. D genes are given only for firm matches. Only part of the rows carry a size: once, few, many, or a class if the clone is expanded.

NA,once,TRBV28,TRBJ2-6,CASRSAGAGANVLTF,TGTGCCAGCAGAAGCGCAGGGGCAGGGGCCAACGTCCTGACTTTC
TRBD2,NA,TRBV5-6,TRBJ2-1,CASSLKTSGGPNYNEQFF,TGTGCCAGCAGCTTGAAGACTAGCGGGGGCCCCAACTACAATGAGCAGTTCTTC
NA,NA,TRBV6-6,TRBJ2-7,CASSYRGSSYEQYF,TGTGCCAGCAGTTACCGAGGCAGCTCCTACGAGCAGTACTTC
NA,few,TRBV6-1,TRBJ2-7,CASSLGRSSYEQYF,TGTGCCAGCAGTTTGGGCAGGAGCTCCTACGAGCAGTACTTC
NA,NA,TRBV21-1,TRBJ1-5,CASSTLDRDRQPQHF,TGTGCCAGCAGCACCCTAGACAGGGATCGGCAGCCCCAGCATTTT
NA,NA,TRBV30,TRBJ2-1,CAWSRGLTSNEQFF,TGTGCCTGGAGTCGGGGGCTGACTAGCAATGAGCAGTTCTTC
NA,NA,TRBV11-2,TRBJ1-1,CASSLNRVNTEAFF,TGTGCCAGCAGCTTAAACAGGGTGAACACTGAAGCTTTCTTT
NA,NA,TRBV5-4,TRBJ1-6,CASSFLDQDNSPLHF,TGTGCCAGCAGCTTTTTGGATCAGGATAATTCACCCCTCCACTTT
NA,NA,TRBV6-1,TRBJ2-2,CASSAGMNTGELFF,TGTGCCAGCAGCGCGGGGATGAACACCGGGGAGCTGTTTTTT
NA,NA,TRBV5-4,TRBJ2-7,CASSPPGAPYEQYF,TGTGCCAGCAGCCCCCCAGGGGCTCCCTACGAGCAGTACTTC
NA,NA,TRBV5-8,TRBJ2-7,CASSVQGGGPYEQYF,TGTGCCAGCAGCGTGCAGGGGGGAGGACCCTACGAGCAGTACTTC
NA,NA,TRBV9,TRBJ2-1,CASSVAGILNEQFF,TGTGCCAGCAGCGTAGCGGGGATTCTCAATGAGCAGTTCTTC
TRBD1,NA,TRBV6-1,TRBJ1-1,CASSTRQGATEAFF,TGTGCCAGCAGTACCCGACAGGGGGCAACTGAAGCTTTCTTT
NA,NA,TRBV18,TRBJ1-3,CASSPPSGNTIYF,TGTGCCAGCTCACCACCATCAGGAAACACCATATATTTT
NA,NA,TRBV11-2,TRBJ1-1,CASSLGKGPGTEAFF,TGTGCCAGCAGCTTGGGTAAGGGGCCGGGAACTGAAGCTTTCTTT
NA,NA,TRBV18,TRBJ1-3,CASSPLGEGLAGNTIYF,TGTGCCAGCTCACCACTGGGTGAGGGGCTCGCTGGAAACACCATATATTTT
NA,NA,TRBV11-1,TRBJ2-4,CASSIDTAKLAKNIQYF,TGTGCCAGCAGCATAGACACAGCTAAGCTAGCCAAAAACATTCAGTACTTC
NA,NA,TRBV9,TRBJ2-6,CASSVLGSGANVLTF,TGTGCCAGCAGCGTATTAGGCTCTGGGGCCAACGTCCTGACTTTC
TRBD2,NA,TRBV11-1,TRBJ2-1,CASSPLVGGTYNEQFF,TGTGCCAGCAGCCCCCTTGTGGGGGGGACCTACAATGAGCAGTTCTTC
TRBD2,once,TRBV6-5,TRBJ2-1,CASSSGTSGRFHEQFF,TGTGCCAGCAGTTCCGGGACTAGCGGGAGATTCCATGAGCAGTTCTTC
TRBD2,NA,TRBV7-9,TRBJ2-5,CASSRASGSTSQETQYF,TGTGCCAGCAGCCGGGCTAGCGGCTCTACTTCCCAAGAGACCCAGTACTTC
NA,NA,TRBV6-4,TRBJ2-3,CASSGEGTTDTQYF,TGTGCCAGCAGTGGAGAAGGTACCACAGATACGCAGTATTTT